These 21 T cell receptor beta chains originate from one sample sequenced in a study of cytotoxic CD8 clonotypes in ibrutinib-treated CLL. Some clones are missing from TCRdb's copy, which holds only in-frame ones; the method was immunoSEQ multiplex PCR. The sample contains some 310,000 clones, approximately 80% of which appear only once. The sample consisted of PBMCs, taken before ibrutinib treatment. These receptors were collected from a human donor with chronic lymphocytic leukemia.

J is TRBJ1-1 and V is TRBV2; unclear D gene. CDR1 and CDR2 from the germline V gene are SNHLY and FYNNEI. The germline V and J ends were trimmed by 3 bases and 0 bases, with 5 bases remaining between them. The CDR3 spans 13 residues. Written as DNA, the CDR3 is TGTGCCAGCAGTGATAGGGTGAACACTGAAGCTTTCTTT. It yields the protein CASSDRVNTEAFF. Full variable domain (remainder filled in from reference TRBV2 and TRBJ1-1): EPEVTQTPSHQVTQMGQEVILRCVPISNHLYFYWYRQILGQKVEFLVSFYNNEISEKSEIFDDQFSVERPDGSNFTLKIRSTKLEDSAMYFCASSDRVNTEAFFGQGTRLTVV.

As for this clone: The sample holds other DNA sequences that translate to the same CDR3. The chain uses TRBV7-8 and TRBJ2-3, with TRBD2 matching over 8 bases. With V trimmed by 5 bases and J by 4 bases, 5 bases remained unmatched. Germline V gives CDR1 SGHVS, CDR2 FQNEAQ. CDR3 length: 14 amino acids. CDR3 sequence: CASSPGLASDTQYF. In DNA form, the CDR3 reads TGTGCCAGCAGCCCTGGACTAGCTTCAGATACGCAGTATTTT.

The chain uses TRBV6-1 and TRBJ2-3, with D unclear. CDR1 and CDR2 from the germline V gene are MNHNS and SASEGT. Trimming removed 9 bases from V and 5 bases from J, with 15 bases in between. This CDR3 is 13 amino acids long. CDR3 bases: TGTGCCAGTTCCCGACAACACCAAGATACGCAGTATTTT. Its protein product is CASSRQHQDTQYF.

The chain employs TRBV28 and TRBJ1-1; 8 nucleotides line up with TRBD1. V dropped 5 bases and J dropped 1; count of bases not matched to a gene: 9. In germline, CDR1 is MDHEN, CDR2 SYDVKM. The CDR3 length is 16 residues. CDR3 protein: CASSPLSGTGNTEAFF. DNA for the CDR3: TGTGCCAGCAGTCCCCTGTCCGGGACAGGGAACACTGAAGCTTTCTTT.

This rearrangement joins TRBV4-1 to TRBJ2-7; 7 bases match TRBD2. The CDR3 length is 16 residues. The J segment lost 6 bases and the V segment lost 2 bases, leaving 13 bases of the junction unmatched. CDR1 is MGHRA, CDR2 YSYEKL, per germline. The CDR3 coding sequence is TGCGCCAGCAGCCAAACCATAGCGGAGGGAGGGCGCGAGCAGTACTTC. Translation: CASSQTIAEGGREQYF.

This clone has a handful of counts. V usage is TRBV30 and J usage is TRBJ1-3; D is uncertain. Trimming pared 0 bases from V and 0 bases from J, leaving 3 bases between. The germline gives CDR1 GTSNPN, CDR2 SVGIG (reference sequence). CDR3 length: 13 residues. CDR3 bases: TGTGCCTGGAGTGTAACCTCTGGAAACACCATATATTTT. It encodes CAWSVTSGNTIYF.

This clone is a singleton in its sample. The rearrangement uses TRBV19 and TRBJ2-2; unclear D gene. The germline V gene has CDR1 LNHDA and CDR2 SQIVND (reference sequence). The CDR3 length is 15 residues. V lost 3 bases and J 1 base, leaving 9 bases between the germline ends. As DNA, the CDR3 is TGTGCCAGTAGTATTTTGGGGATGAACACCGGGGAGCTGTTTTTT. This translates into CASSILGMNTGELFF.

The genes are TRBV2 and TRBJ2-1, with 8 bases that match TRBD2. V was clipped by 0 bases and J by 2 bases; unmatched bases: 3. The CDR3 is 16 amino acids. In germline, CDR1 is SNHLY, CDR2 FYNNEI. The CDR3 sequence: CASSEAPSGPYNEQFF. In DNA, the CDR3 is TGTGCCAGCAGTGAAGCGCCTAGCGGGCCCTACAATGAGCAGTTCTTC.

This sequence joins TRBV5-6 and TRBJ2-1; unclear D gene. Trimming pared 4 bases from V and 3 bases from J, leaving 11 bases between. The V gene's germline CDR1 is SGHDT and CDR2 YYEEEE. CDR3 length: 14 residues. CDR3 protein: CASSADFFYNEQFF. CDR3 DNA sequence: TGTGCCAGCAGCGCTGACTTCTTCTACAATGAGCAGTTCTTC.

This clone showed up just a few times. V is TRBV27 and J is TRBJ2-3, with D possibly being TRBD1 (5 bases). Germline-derived CDR1 and CDR2 are MNHEY and SMNVEV (reference sequence). V was clipped by 4 bases and J by 6 bases, with 20 bases between them. CDR3 length equals 16 residues. CDR3 region: CASSSRSTVSGDTQYF. CDR3 bases: TGTGCCAGCAGTTCCCGCTCGACAGTCAGTGGGGATACGCAGTATTTT.

The V and J genes are TRBV6-5 and TRBJ2-3, with no clear D. The CDR3 sequence is 12 residues long. V was shortened by 6 bases and J by 10 bases, with 14 bases between the two germline ends. CDR1 and CDR2 (germline): MNHEY, SVGAGI. The CDR3, as DNA: TGTGCCAGCAGCACGCGCGCAACTGCGCAGTATTTT. This codes for CASSTRATAQYF.

This chain links TRBV6-5 with TRBJ1-1, with a tentative D call TRBD1 (6 bases). Germline V CDR1 and CDR2: MNHEY, SVGAGI. The CDR3 has 16 amino acids. With 0 bases removed from V and 4 bases from J, the gap between germline ends came to 15 bases. CDR3 in amino acids: CASSYSGRGAGTEAFF. The CDR3 nucleotides read TGTGCCAGCAGTTACTCGGGTCGGGGGGCCGGCACTGAAGCTTTCTTT.

This rearrangement joins TRBV30 to TRBJ1-4, with D hard to call. The CDR3 is 11 amino acids. The V and J ends lost 3 bases and 8 bases respectively, with 7 bases between them. CDR1 GTSNPN and CDR2 SVGIG come from the germline V gene (reference sequence). The CDR3 DNA follows: TGTGCCTGGAGCACTGGGGAAAAACTGTTTTTT. Translation gives CAWSTGEKLFF.

The chain couples TRBV28 to TRBJ1-2, with TRBD1 as a possible D gene (5 bases). V dropped 6 bases and J dropped 3 bases, with 11 bases sitting between them. Germline CDR1 and CDR2: MDHEN and SYDVKM. This CDR3 has 13 residues. CDR3 sequence reads: CASRQDSYYGYTF. CDR3 coding DNA: TGTGCCAGCAGACAAGACAGTTACTATGGCTACACCTTC.

The CDR3 reads CASSTGTGSYNEQFF. DNA for the CDR3: TGTGCCAGCAGTACCGGGACAGGGTCCTACAATGAGCAGTTCTTC. J is TRBJ2-1 and V is TRBV21-1; TRBD1 is the table's D call and was not checked against the DNA. TRBV21-1 constitutes a pseudogene. This CDR3 spans 15 amino acids.

The chain links TRBV30 to TRBJ1-5; D gene uncertain. V lost 4 bases to trimming and J lost 4 bases, with 8 bases between them. The CDR3 sequence is 12 residues long. Germline V CDR1 and CDR2: GTSNPN, SVGIG (reference sequence). The CDR3 DNA is TGTGCCTGGAACTTCGGGAATCAGCCCCAGCATTTT. It specifies CAWNFGNQPQHF. Based on the CDR3 plus reference TRBV30 and TRBJ1-5, the full variable domain is SQTIHQWPATLVQPVGSPLSLECTVEGTSNPNLYWYRQAAGRGLQLLFYSVGIGQISSEVPQNLSASRPQDRQFILSSKKLLLSDSGFYLCAWNFGNQPQHFGDGTRLSIL.

The CDR3 is CASRTGTHRYEQYF. The CDR3 DNA sequence: TGTGCCAGCAGAACTGGGACTCACCGCTACGAGCAGTACTTC. The chain carries TRBV28 and TRBJ2-7, with D perhaps matching TRBD2 (6 bases). The germline gives CDR1 MDHEN, CDR2 SYDVKM. The CDR3 has 14 amino acids. V was cut by 6 bases and J by 3 bases, with 15 bases left in between.

In regard to this clone: A junction boundary mismatches the germline segment, possibly from a read error. The genes are TRBV5-1 and TRBJ2-1, with 7 bases fitting TRBD2. Germline values: CDR1 SGHRS, CDR2 YFSETQ. CDR3 length: 16 residues. The CDR3 reads CASSLDERGQPNQQFF. The CDR3, as DNA: TGCGCCAGCAGCTTGGATGAGCGGGGCCAGCCCAATCAGCAGTTCTTC.

V usage is TRBV28 and J usage is TRBJ1-2, with a tentative D call TRBD1 (5 bases). In germline, CDR1 is MDHEN, CDR2 SYDVKM. CDR3 length: 13 residues. With 6 bases removed from V and 6 bases from J, the gap between germline ends came to 14 bases. The CDR3 loop is CASSTWTTHGYTF. CDR3 nucleotides: TGTGCCAGCAGCACTTGGACAACCCATGGCTACACCTTC.

The gene calls are TRBV4-2 and TRBJ2-7; 8 bases map to TRBD2. Germline loops: CDR1 LGHNA, CDR2 YNFKEQ. The V and J ends lost 3 bases and 4 bases, in that order; junction bases with no gene match: 8. The CDR3 consists of 15 residues. The CDR3 spells CASSQSPGLEYEQYF. The CDR3 DNA follows: TGTGCCAGCAGCCAGTCCCCGGGACTAGAATACGAGCAGTACTTC.

This chain connects TRBV30 to TRBJ1-1; no clear D gene. The CDR3 is 13 amino acids. Trimming took off 0 bases at V and 4 bases at J, with 9 bases between the two ends. Germline V CDR1 and CDR2: GTSNPN, SVGIG (reference sequence). CDR3 sequence reads: CAWSVYGPTEAFF. The CDR3 DNA sequence: TGTGCCTGGAGTGTGTATGGGCCCACTGAAGCTTTCTTT.